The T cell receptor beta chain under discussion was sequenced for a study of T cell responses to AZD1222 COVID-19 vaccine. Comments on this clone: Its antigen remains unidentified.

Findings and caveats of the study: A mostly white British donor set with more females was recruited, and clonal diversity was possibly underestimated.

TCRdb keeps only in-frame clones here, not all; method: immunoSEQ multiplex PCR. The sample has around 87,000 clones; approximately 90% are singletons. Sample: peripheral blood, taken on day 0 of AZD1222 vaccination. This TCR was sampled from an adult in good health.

CDR3 sequence (DNA): TGTGCCAGCAGCCAAGGCGGGGACACAGATACGCAGTATTTT. Residues: CASSQGGDTDTQYF. The gene calls are TRBV3-1 (or the pseudogene TRBV3-2) and TRBJ2-3, with D possibly TRBD2 on 6 matching bases. The CDR3 extends over 14 amino acids. Trimming left V 1 base short and J 2 bases short, with 7 bases between. Germline V CDR1 and CDR2: LGHDT, YNNKEL (reference sequence).